Included here is one TCR beta chain sequence, with context. As yet, its antigen is unknown. The PCR contained 60 Vbeta and 13 Jbeta primers. The repertoire was sequenced with immunoSEQ multiplex PCR; TCRdb's copy has only in-frame clones and lacks some. The data show 110,000 or so clones, approximately 83% seen once. These data are taken from a study of cytomegalovirus exposure and HLA in healthy donors. The study's findings and limits: The analysis excluded some indistinguishable V segments, including TRBV6-2 and TRBV6-3. Reports described diagnosis of cytomegalovirus status by the classifier as highly specific and sensitive.

This CDR3 has 14 residues. Germline V gene data show CDR1 as SEHNR and CDR2 as FQNEAQ (reference sequence). Trimming shortened V by 3 bases and J by 1 base, and 9 bases separated the two germline ends. Sequencing was carried out using PBMCs. This TCR derives from a woman younger than 30 in good health and CMV-seronegative. The chain uses TRBV7-9 and TRBJ1-1; D may be TRBD1 (6 bases). The CDR3 here is CASSFGGRNTEAFF. DNA of the CDR3: TGTGCCAGCAGCTTTGGGGGCCGGAACACTGAAGCTTTCTTT.